This T cell receptor beta chain comes out of a study of T-cell reconstitution after alpha-beta-depleted transplantation in children. This clonotype has more than one count but fewer than ten. Preparing the TCRbeta library involved the use of unique molecular identifiers. One entry per CDR3 protein, called by TCRdb with MiXCR from the PCR reads. The sample lists hundreds of thousands of distinct CDR3 sequences; about 15% were seen once. Trimming stripped 3 bases from V and 7 bases from J, with 16 bases between. The CDR3 has 14 amino acids. The germline V gene encodes CDR1 SGHNT and CDR2 YYREEE (reference sequence).

Sequenced material: PBMCs from the stem cell graft donor, taken from the stem cell graft. The chain joins TRBV5-4 to TRBJ1-1; a weak D match, TRBD1 (6 bases). This clonotype was obtained from a human donor who donated a stem cell graft to a child with acute myeloid leukemia. In nucleotides, the CDR3 is TGTGCCAGCAGCTCACCCTCAGGGGTGAGTGAAGCTTTCTTT. This translates into CASSSPSGVSEAFF.